Listed below are T cell receptor beta chains from one sample, sequenced in a study of T cell responses to AZD1222 COVID-19 vaccine. The assay was immunoSEQ multiplex PCR, and TCRdb's table has in-frame clones only and misses some. The sample lists around 80,000 clones; 80% to 90% were seen once. Source: peripheral blood, taken 28 days after the second AZD1222 dose. All receptors come from an adult who received the AZD1222 COVID-19 vaccine. CDR3s include the opening cysteine and the closing phenylalanine or tryptophan. Fields, in order: V gene, J gene, D gene, clone size, CDR3 DNA, CDR3 protein. The D gene is left open where the match is weak. Clone size is not always given. Where it is, it says once, few, many or a class for expanded clones.

v_gene: TRBV19
j_gene: TRBJ1-1
d_gene: .
abundance: few
CDR3nt: TGTGCCAGTAGTGAATCAGGGAGCCCCACTGAAGCTTTCTTT
CDR3aa: CASSESGSPTEAFF

v_gene: TRBV24-1
j_gene: TRBJ2-3
d_gene: TRBD2
abundance: few
CDR3nt: TGTGCCACCAGGGGAGCGGGAGCCTACTATTTT
CDR3aa: CATRGAGAYYF

v_gene: TRBV3-1/TRBV3-2
j_gene: TRBJ1-3
d_gene: .
abundance: .
CDR3nt: TGTGCCAGCAGCCAAGTGTCCCCGGGGGGAAACACCATATATTTT
CDR3aa: CASSQVSPGGNTIYF

v_gene: TRBV6-5
j_gene: TRBJ2-5
d_gene: TRBD1
abundance: .
CDR3nt: TGTGCCAGCAGGGACAGGGGAGGGTTGGAGACCCAGTACTTC
CDR3aa: CASRDRGGLETQYF

v_gene: TRBV27
j_gene: TRBJ2-3
d_gene: TRBD2
abundance: .
CDR3nt: TGTGCCAGCAGTCCACGGGAGGGAAGGGGGCAGTATTTT
CDR3aa: CASSPREGRGQYF

v_gene: TRBV9
j_gene: TRBJ1-1
d_gene: .
abundance: .
CDR3nt: TGTGCCAGCAGCGCCGTCAGTGGGAACACTGAAGCTTTCTTT
CDR3aa: CASSAVSGNTEAFF

v_gene: TRBV5-1
j_gene: TRBJ2-7
d_gene: TRBD1
abundance: .
CDR3nt: TGCGCCAGCAGCCCAAGACAGGGGACTTCCTACGAGCAGTACTTC
CDR3aa: CASSPRQGTSYEQYF

v_gene: TRBV6-2/TRBV6-3
j_gene: TRBJ2-1
d_gene: .
abundance: .
CDR3nt: TGTGCCAGCAGTTCGGAGGGGAGCTCCTACAATGAGCAGTTCTTC
CDR3aa: CASSSEGSSYNEQFF

v_gene: TRBV5-4
j_gene: TRBJ1-3
d_gene: .
abundance: .
CDR3nt: TGTGCCAGCAGCTTGGGACGCTCTAACTCTGGAAACACCATATATTTT
CDR3aa: CASSLGRSNSGNTIYF

v_gene: TRBV19
j_gene: TRBJ2-7
d_gene: TRBD1
abundance: .
CDR3nt: TGTGCCAGTAGTAGGAGGCAGGGGGCAAGTCACTCCTACGAGCAGTACTTC
CDR3aa: CASSRRQGASHSYEQYF

v_gene: TRBV2
j_gene: TRBJ2-7
d_gene: .
abundance: .
CDR3nt: TGTGCCAGCAGTGAAGGGACCTTCTACGAGCAGTACTTC
CDR3aa: CASSEGTFYEQYF

v_gene: TRBV2
j_gene: TRBJ2-3
d_gene: TRBD1
abundance: .
CDR3nt: TGTGCCAGCAGTGGGACAGGGCGAGTCACAGATACGCAGTATTTT
CDR3aa: CASSGTGRVTDTQYF

v_gene: TRBV11-2
j_gene: TRBJ2-5
d_gene: .
abundance: .
CDR3nt: TGTGCCAGCAGTCCCCTCGGCGGGGTCGAGACCCAGTACTTC
CDR3aa: CASSPLGGVETQYF

v_gene: TRBV27
j_gene: TRBJ2-7
d_gene: .
abundance: .
CDR3nt: TGTGCCAGCAGGAACTACTACGAGCAGTACTTC
CDR3aa: CASRNYYEQYF

v_gene: TRBV30
j_gene: TRBJ2-7
d_gene: .
abundance: .
CDR3nt: TGTGCCTGGATGGGTGGGGGGATCATGAACGAGCAGTACTTC
CDR3aa: CAWMGGGIMNEQYF

v_gene: TRBV30
j_gene: TRBJ1-1
d_gene: .
abundance: few
CDR3nt: TGTGCCTGGAGTCCACGCCTAAACACTGAAGCTTTCTTT
CDR3aa: CAWSPRLNTEAFF

v_gene: TRBV30
j_gene: TRBJ1-2
d_gene: TRBD1
abundance: .
CDR3nt: TGTGCCTGGAGTGTGACAGGGAGTGACTATGGCTACACCTTC
CDR3aa: CAWSVTGSDYGYTF

v_gene: TRBV30
j_gene: TRBJ1-1
d_gene: .
abundance: .
CDR3nt: TGTGCCTGGAGAGGGCTGGGACAAACGAACACTGAAGCTTTCTTT
CDR3aa: CAWRGLGQTNTEAFF

v_gene: TRBV7-2
j_gene: TRBJ1-4
d_gene: TRBD1
abundance: .
CDR3nt: TGTGCCAGCAGCTCCCGGACCGGGACAGGGGGAGAAAAACTGTTTTTT
CDR3aa: CASSSRTGTGGEKLFF

v_gene: TRBV6-5
j_gene: TRBJ2-7
d_gene: .
abundance: .
CDR3nt: TGTGCCAGCAGCCAATACAGGCTCCACGAGCAGTACTTC
CDR3aa: CASSQYRLHEQYF

v_gene: TRBV30
j_gene: TRBJ1-5
d_gene: TRBD1
abundance: .
CDR3nt: TGTGCCTGGAGTGTACAGGGGGATCAGCCCCAGCATTTT
CDR3aa: CAWSVQGDQPQHF

v_gene: TRBV10-3
j_gene: TRBJ1-2
d_gene: TRBD1
abundance: .
CDR3nt: TGTGCCATCAGTGACGGACAGGGAGAAGCCTATGGCTACACCTTC
CDR3aa: CAISDGQGEAYGYTF

v_gene: TRBV7-2
j_gene: TRBJ1-3
d_gene: .
abundance: .
CDR3nt: TGTGCCAGCAGCCCGCCGGGAATTCGCTCTGGAAACACCATATATTTT
CDR3aa: CASSPPGIRSGNTIYF

v_gene: TRBV18
j_gene: TRBJ2-1
d_gene: .
abundance: .
CDR3nt: TGTGCCAGCTCACCTGATAGTGGGAACAATGAGCAGTTCTTC
CDR3aa: CASSPDSGNNEQFF

v_gene: TRBV6-5
j_gene: TRBJ1-6
d_gene: TRBD1
abundance: .
CDR3nt: TGTGCCAGCACCGACTCAGGGGGCTGGTCACCCCTCCACTTT
CDR3aa: CASTDSGGWSPLHF

v_gene: TRBV7-9
j_gene: TRBJ1-1
d_gene: .
abundance: .
CDR3nt: TGTGCCAGCAGCTTAAGGGGTACGGGGTTGTTCACTGAAGCTTTCTTT
CDR3aa: CASSLRGTGLFTEAFF

v_gene: TRBV28
j_gene: TRBJ2-2
d_gene: TRBD1
abundance: once
CDR3nt: TGTGCCACCCACCTCAATCTTGGACAGGGGAGAAACACCGGGGAGCTGTTTTTT
CDR3aa: CATHLNLGQGRNTGELFF

v_gene: TRBV18
j_gene: TRBJ1-1
d_gene: .
abundance: once
CDR3nt: TGTGCCAGCTCACCACTACAGCAGAACACTGAAGCTTTCTTT
CDR3aa: CASSPLQQNTEAFF

v_gene: TRBV15
j_gene: TRBJ1-6
d_gene: .
abundance: .
CDR3nt: TGTGCCACCAGCAGAGATAGGCAGAATAATTCACCCCTCCACTTT
CDR3aa: CATSRDRQNNSPLHF

v_gene: TRBV3-1/TRBV3-2
j_gene: TRBJ2-1
d_gene: .
abundance: .
CDR3nt: TGTGCCAGCAGCCAAGAAGGGGGTTACAATGAGCAGTTCTTC
CDR3aa: CASSQEGGYNEQFF

v_gene: TRBV30
j_gene: TRBJ1-1
d_gene: TRBD1
abundance: .
CDR3nt: TGTGCCTGGAGATGGACAGGCCTATTCACTGAAGCTTTCTTT
CDR3aa: CAWRWTGLFTEAFF

v_gene: TRBV6-5
j_gene: TRBJ1-1
d_gene: .
abundance: .
CDR3nt: TGTGCCAGCAGTACCATTCAGGGCACTGAAGCTTTCTTT
CDR3aa: CASSTIQGTEAFF

v_gene: TRBV19
j_gene: TRBJ1-2
d_gene: .
abundance: once
CDR3nt: TGTGCCAGTAGTATAGTAACGGGAAACTATGGCTACACCTTC
CDR3aa: CASSIVTGNYGYTF

v_gene: TRBV28
j_gene: TRBJ1-5
d_gene: .
abundance: .
CDR3nt: TGTGCCAGCAGTTTACTGAATCAGCCCCAGCATTTT
CDR3aa: CASSLLNQPQHF

v_gene: TRBV27
j_gene: TRBJ1-1
d_gene: .
abundance: few
CDR3nt: TGTGCCAGCAGTTTAGGAACGAGCACTGAAGCTTTCTTT
CDR3aa: CASSLGTSTEAFF

v_gene: TRBV19
j_gene: TRBJ2-7
d_gene: TRBD2
abundance: once
CDR3nt: TGTGCCAGTAGTGCACCGGGACTAGGAGGTGACGAGCAGTACTTC
CDR3aa: CASSAPGLGGDEQYF

v_gene: TRBV14
j_gene: TRBJ2-7
d_gene: .
abundance: .
CDR3nt: TGTGCCAGCAGCTTCATGGACGGAACAACCTACGAGCAGTACTTC
CDR3aa: CASSFMDGTTYEQYF

v_gene: TRBV13
j_gene: TRBJ2-7
d_gene: TRBD1
abundance: .
CDR3nt: TGTGCCAGCAGCTTGGGACAGGGGGCATACGAGCAGTACTTC
CDR3aa: CASSLGQGAYEQYF

v_gene: TRBV19
j_gene: TRBJ2-1
d_gene: TRBD2
abundance: .
CDR3nt: TGTGCCAGTAGGGGGAGCGGGAGGAATCACAATGAGCAGTTCTTC
CDR3aa: CASRGSGRNHNEQFF

v_gene: TRBV7-3
j_gene: TRBJ1-2
d_gene: .
abundance: .
CDR3nt: TGTGCCAGCAGCGACCTGGCAGGGTTTTACACCTTC
CDR3aa: CASSDLAGFYTF

v_gene: TRBV6-5
j_gene: TRBJ1-5
d_gene: .
abundance: .
CDR3nt: TGTGCCAGCTGCAGGGGTAGCAATCAGCCCCAGCATTTT
CDR3aa: CASCRGSNQPQHF

v_gene: TRBV5-8
j_gene: TRBJ2-5
d_gene: .
abundance: few
CDR3nt: TGTGCCAGCAGCTCCTGGAAGACCCAGTACTTC
CDR3aa: CASSSWKTQYF

v_gene: TRBV6-4
j_gene: TRBJ2-7
d_gene: .
abundance: .
CDR3nt: TGTGCCAGCAGTGACGGACCGCTGGGATCCTCCTACGAGCAGTACTTC
CDR3aa: CASSDGPLGSSYEQYF

v_gene: TRBV19
j_gene: TRBJ1-2
d_gene: TRBD1
abundance: .
CDR3nt: TGTGCCAGTAGTACACCACAGGGGAGTGGTGGCTACACCTTC
CDR3aa: CASSTPQGSGGYTF

v_gene: TRBV10-1
j_gene: TRBJ2-5
d_gene: .
abundance: once
CDR3nt: TGCGCCAGCAGGCCTTACAGGGAAGGGACCCAGTACTTC
CDR3aa: CASRPYREGTQYF

v_gene: TRBV5-1
j_gene: TRBJ2-7
d_gene: TRBD2
abundance: .
CDR3nt: TGCGCCAGTAGACTAGCGGGAGGCTACGAGCAGTACTTC
CDR3aa: CASRLAGGYEQYF

v_gene: TRBV29-1
j_gene: TRBJ1-1
d_gene: .
abundance: few
CDR3nt: TGCAGCGTAGACCCCGGGAGTCAAGCTTTCTTT
CDR3aa: CSVDPGSQAFF

v_gene: TRBV3-1/TRBV3-2
j_gene: TRBJ2-2
d_gene: .
abundance: .
CDR3nt: TGTGCCAGCAGCCAAGATGTTGGTAGCGGAAAGAACACCGGGGAGCTGTTTTTT
CDR3aa: CASSQDVGSGKNTGELFF